These 32 T cell receptor beta chains originate from one sample sequenced in a study of T cells in Graves' hyperthyroidism and ophthalmopathy. TCR beta CDR3 regions were amplified from RNA. Carried out on the TCR CDR3, a first-round RT-PCR used the HTBI primer set. TCRdb reprocessed the multiplex PCR reads via MiXCR and lists one record per CDR3 protein. The data hold hundreds of thousands of distinct CDR3 sequences, with roughly 14% observed a single time. The specimen was blood. The receptors derive from a man younger than 35 with Graves' ophthalmopathy.

J is TRBJ1-1 and V is TRBV19; D unresolved. The CDR3 consists of 15 residues. Germline lookup yields CDR1 LNHDA and CDR2 SQIVND (reference sequence). The V and J ends lost 1 base and 3 bases respectively, with 12 bases between them. In DNA form, the CDR3 reads TGTGCCAGTAGTATAGGTGGGCGGGCCCACACTGAAGCTTTCTTT. This sequence encodes CASSIGGRAHTEAFF.

The J gene is TRBJ2-5, the V gene TRBV5-1; TRBD1 or TRBD2 may be the D gene (7 bases each). The germline V gene has CDR1 SGHRS and CDR2 YFSETQ. The CDR3 has 15 amino acids. V gave up 4 bases and J gave up 4 bases, with 17 bases separating them. CDR3 in DNA: TGCGCCAGCAGCGATCGACAGGGAGGGGGAGAGACCCAGTACTTC. It encodes CASSDRQGGGETQYF.

The chain has TRBV19 and TRBJ2-3, with D unresolved. The V gene lost 3 bases and the J gene lost 6 bases, with 4 bases spanning the gap. The CDR3 has 11 residues. Germline CDR1 and CDR2: LNHDA and SQIVND (reference sequence). The CDR3 region is CASSILDTQYF. CDR3 nucleotide sequence: TGTGCCAGTAGTATCCTGGATACGCAGTATTTT.

The table lists this clonotype with many counts. The chain is built from TRBV10-3 and TRBJ2-7; D is unresolved. Germline lookup yields CDR1 ENHRY and CDR2 SYGVKD. The ends were cut back, 3 bases at V and 4 bases at J, with 7 bases in the middle. The CDR3 runs 12 residues. CDR3 amino acids: CAISDRNYEQYF. In nucleotides, the CDR3 is TGTGCCATCAGTGATCGTAATTACGAGCAGTACTTC.

The chain combines TRBV6-1 with TRBJ2-5, with 10 bases aligning to TRBD1. V dropped 1 base and J dropped 5; count of bases not matched to a gene: 7. The CDR3 sequence is 16 residues long. The germline V gene has CDR1 MNHNS and CDR2 SASEGT. The CDR3 region has the DNA TGTGCCAGCAGTGAAGTTGCTGGGACAGGGGAGGAGACCCAGTACTTC. Protein: CASSEVAGTGEETQYF.

About this clonotype: A much larger clone lies a single base off, so this may be a read error. The rearrangement links TRBV10-2 to TRBJ2-7; 7 nucleotides align to TRBD1. The length of the CDR3 is 15 residues. The germline gives CDR1 WSHSY, CDR2 SAAADI. Germline trimming cut 2 bases from V and 2 bases from J; bases unmatched to any gene: 6. DNA for the CDR3: TGCGCCAGCAGTGAGCAGGGGGTGGCTCCCTACGAGCAGTACTTC. It specifies CASSEQGVAPYEQYF.

This clonotype was picked up a small number of times. The chain is built from TRBV14 and TRBJ2-7, with TRBD1 matching 11 bases. Germline V gene sequence: CDR1 SGHDN, CDR2 FVKESK. V dropped 4 bases and J dropped 6; count of bases not matched to a gene: 5. The CDR3 length is 14 residues. In DNA, the CDR3 is TGTGCCAGCAGCCTGGGACAGGGGGTCGGCGAGCAGTACTTC. This translates into CASSLGQGVGEQYF.

This clonotype occurred a few times. The chain employs TRBV30 and TRBJ2-7; D not resolved. The CDR3 consists of 12 residues. V shed 3 bases and J shed 6 bases, with 12 bases lying between them. CDR1 GTSNPN and CDR2 SVGIG come from the germline V gene (reference sequence). This chain's CDR3 is CAWRIELLEQYF. The CDR3 coding sequence is TGTGCCTGGAGAATTGAATTACTCGAGCAGTACTTC.

This clonotype was recorded many times. The V call is TRBV18, the J call TRBJ1-2; D remains unclear. This CDR3 has 15 amino acids. Trimming cost V 3 bases and J 0 bases, with 11 bases left between them. Germline V gives CDR1 KGHSH, CDR2 LQKENI. The CDR3, as DNA: TGTGCCAGCTCACCGATGACAAACTCTAACTATGGCTACACCTTC. This sequence encodes CASSPMTNSNYGYTF.

This clonotype has a count of ten or more. The chain carries TRBV16 and TRBJ1-2; 9 bases line up with TRBD1. Germline assignment: CDR1 KGHSY and CDR2 FQNENV. V shed 4 bases and J 8 bases; nucleotides not matched to a gene: 5. The CDR3 is 13 residues long. CDR3 protein: CASSPGQGRGYTF. DNA for the CDR3: TGTGCCAGCAGCCCCGGACAGGGGAGGGGCTACACCTTC.

This clonotype was detected ten times or more. CDR3 sequence reads: CASTNTGSPNEKLFF. As DNA, the CDR3 is TGTGCCAGCACCAACACAGGGAGCCCTAATGAAAAACTGTTTTTT. V and J are TRBV12-3 or TRBV12-4 and TRBJ1-4, with D possibly TRBD1 on 6 matching bases. There are 15 residues in the CDR3. Trimming cost V 7 bases and J 3 bases, with 15 bases left between them.

This clonotype has ten or more counts. This chain connects TRBV4-2 to TRBJ1-5; D is possibly TRBD1 (5 bases). The germline V and J ends were trimmed by 0 bases and 2 bases, with 8 bases remaining between them. Germline values: CDR1 LGHNA, CDR2 YNFKEQ. This CDR3 is 15 amino acids long. CDR3 sequence reads: CASSQDREGNQPQHF. The CDR3 bases are TGTGCCAGCAGCCAAGACAGGGAAGGCAATCAGCCCCAGCATTTT.

This clonotype occurred a few times. This sequence joins TRBV29-1 and TRBJ1-2, with 9 nucleotides matching TRBD1. Trimming removed 7 bases from V and 8 bases from J; junction bases left unmatched: 8. CDR3 length equals 12 residues. The V gene's germline CDR1 is SQVTM and CDR2 ANQGSEA. The CDR3 bases are TGCAGCGAAACAGGGGGCGCGGAAGGCTACACCTTC. This encodes CSETGGAEGYTF.

This clonotype was seen at least ten times. The chain employs TRBV20-1 and TRBJ1-4, with TRBD1 identical over 7 bases. With 0 bases clipped from V and 7 bases from J, the junction kept 2 bases outside the gene matches. There are 13 residues in the CDR3. Germline CDR1 DFQATT, CDR2 SNEGSKA (reference sequence). CDR3 protein: CSARDPGGEKLFF. CDR3 bases: TGCAGTGCTAGAGACCCAGGGGGTGAAAAACTGTTTTTT.

This clonotype has ten or more counts. CDR3 DNA: TGTGCCAGCAGTGTGATCGCGGCTTTCTTT. Protein sequence: CASSVIAAFF. The chain employs TRBV2 and TRBJ1-1; D not resolved. Per germline, CDR1 SNHLY and CDR2 FYNNEI. There are 10 residues in the CDR3. Between the trimmed V and J ends, which lost 4 bases and 11 bases, there was a span of 8 bases.

This clonotype has ten or more counts. The chain combines TRBV13 with TRBJ2-1; tentative D call: TRBD2 (5 bases). Germline V CDR1 and CDR2: PRHDT, FYEKMQ (reference sequence). This CDR3 region has 16 residues. The V end was cut by 6 bases, the J end by 2 bases, with 17 bases between. CDR3 protein: CASRVLRAPTYNEQFF. The CDR3 DNA sequence: TGTGCCAGCAGAGTGTTGCGGGCTCCAACCTACAATGAGCAGTTCTTC. Supplemented by reference TRBV13 and TRBJ2-1, the full variable domain reads AAGVIQSPRHLIKEKRETATLKCYPIPRHDTVYWYQQGPGQDPQFLISFYEKMQSDKGSIPDRFSAQQFSDYHSELNMSSLELGDSALYFCASRVLRAPTYNEQFFGPGTRLTVL.

CDR3 bases: TGTGCCAGCAGTCTCAGCGCCTATGGCTACACCTTC. The encoded protein is CASSLSAYGYTF. The rearrangement joins TRBV28 to TRBJ1-2; D ambiguous. V shed 5 bases and J shed 4 bases, with 8 bases lying between them. The CDR3 is 12 amino acids. Germline-derived CDR1 and CDR2 are MDHEN and SYDVKM.

This clonotype appeared many times. This rearrangement joins TRBV27 to TRBJ2-7; 7 bases line up with TRBD1. V shed 4 bases and J 2 bases; nucleotides not matched to a gene: 11. CDR3 length: 16 amino acids. Germline V lookup: CDR1 MNHEY, CDR2 SMNVEV (reference sequence). The CDR3 DNA reads TGTGCCAGCAGTTCGATGGGGGACAGATCGACCTACGAGCAGTACTTC. It codes for CASSSMGDRSTYEQYF.

J is TRBJ1-4 and V is TRBV5-1, with a possible D match to TRBD1 (5 bases). V was shortened by 0 bases and J by 7 bases, with 10 bases between the two germline ends. This CDR3 spans 14 amino acids. Per germline, CDR1 SGHRS and CDR2 YFSETQ. The CDR3 loop reads CASSLEGRVEKLFF. The CDR3 DNA reads as TGCGCCAGCAGCTTGGAGGGCAGGGTTGAAAAACTGTTTTTT.

This clonotype has more than one count but fewer than ten. The chain is built from TRBV19 and TRBJ1-2; the match to TRBD1 covers 8 bases. V trimming: 5 bases; J trimming: 4 bases; junction bases outside the gene matches: 12. The CDR3 is made up of 16 amino acids. CDR1 and CDR2 from the germline V gene are LNHDA and SQIVND (reference sequence). The CDR3 sequence is CASSFQGAMGVYGYTF. The CDR3 coding sequence is TGTGCCAGTAGTTTTCAGGGGGCGATGGGTGTCTATGGCTACACCTTC.

The chain is built from TRBV10-3 and TRBJ2-3, with D tentatively TRBD1 or TRBD2 (5 bases each). Germline loops: CDR1 ENHRY, CDR2 SYGVKD. V lost 4 bases and J lost 5, with 16 bases in between. The CDR3 is made up of 15 amino acids. In nucleotides, the CDR3 is TGTGCCATCAGTGGGGGACGGACGTTTGGAGATACGCAGTATTTT. Its protein is CAISGGRTFGDTQYF.

This clonotype was counted only a few times. This chain links TRBV5-6 with TRBJ2-2, with 8 bases lining up with TRBD1. Germline values: CDR1 SGHDT, CDR2 YYEEEE. The CDR3 is 18 amino acids. Germline trimming cut 0 bases from V and 4 bases from J; bases unmatched to any gene: 11. This CDR3 is CASSLEAGGYPGTGELFF. As DNA, the CDR3 is TGTGCCAGCAGCTTGGAGGCAGGGGGCTACCCGGGCACCGGGGAGCTGTTTTTT.

Ten or more counts support this clonotype. The genes are TRBV11-2 and TRBJ2-7; a possible D gene is TRBD2 (5 bases). CDR3 size: 12 residues. Trimming shortened V by 5 bases and J by 3 bases, and 8 bases separated the two germline ends. From germline, CDR1 is SGHAT and CDR2 FQNNGV. CDR3 loop: CASSLGVYEQYF. For the CDR3, the DNA is TGTGCCAGCAGCCTCGGGGTCTACGAGCAGTACTTC.

This clonotype was counted between two and nine times. A single base separates this from a much larger clone, so it may be a read error. This chain connects TRBV25-1 to TRBJ1-1, with D possibly TRBD1 on 5 matching bases. The germline V gene has CDR1 MGHDK and CDR2 SYGVNS. The V end was cut by 6 bases, the J end by 1 base, with 9 bases between. This CDR3 has 13 residues. The CDR3 spells CASRWQGNTEAFF. The CDR3 DNA is TGTGCCAGCAGGTGGCAGGGGAACACTGAAGCTTTCTTT.

This clonotype was seen many times. This rearrangement joins TRBV28 to TRBJ2-7, with D perhaps TRBD1 (5 bases). Per germline, CDR1 MDHEN and CDR2 SYDVKM. Deletions cut 3 bases from V and 2 bases from J, with 11 bases between. The CDR3 has 14 amino acids. CDR3 in DNA: TGTGCCAGCAGTTTCGTCGGCAGGGCCTACGAGCAGTACTTC. Amino acid sequence: CASSFVGRAYEQYF.

The chain employs TRBV18 and TRBJ1-3; TRBD1 aligns across 7 bases. CDR1 KGHSH and CDR2 LQKENI come from the germline V gene. The V segment lost 3 bases and the J segment 8 bases; nucleotides outside the gene matches: 7. The CDR3 runs to 14 residues. The CDR3 sequence: CASSPTGPGDTIYF. CDR3 DNA sequence: TGTGCCAGCTCACCGACAGGGCCTGGGGACACCATATATTTT.

At least ten counts were recorded for this clonotype. The CDR3 spells CASSLVPGGSPGTQYF. CDR3 bases: TGCGCCAGCAGCTTGGTTCCGGGGGGGTCCCCGGGTACGCAGTATTTT. V usage is TRBV5-1 and J usage is TRBJ2-3; 8 positions match TRBD2. Losses at the gene ends were 0 bases for V and 8 bases for J; bases not matched to a gene: 11. The CDR3 runs to 16 residues. CDR1 is SGHRS, CDR2 YFSETQ, per germline.

This clonotype was seen only once. Possible read error: a much larger clone is one base away. The V and J genes are TRBV12-3 or TRBV12-4 and TRBJ2-6; the D is unclear. The CDR3 runs to 12 residues. Trimming pared 6 bases from V and 3 bases from J, leaving 3 bases between. The CDR3 DNA follows: TGTGCCAGCAGGGATGGGGCCAACGTCCTGACTTTC. Translation gives CASRDGANVLTF.

This clonotype was observed a few times. The CDR3 sequence is CASSPDRAAFF. The CDR3 DNA sequence: TGTGCCAGCTCACCAGACAGGGCCGCTTTCTTT. The chain joins TRBV18 to TRBJ1-1, with 7 bases identical to TRBD1. The trim removed 2 bases at V and 11 bases at J, leaving 2 bases unmatched. Germline V gene data show CDR1 as KGHSH and CDR2 as LQKENI. The CDR3 runs to 11 residues.

This clonotype showed up just a few times. The chain combines TRBV27 with TRBJ2-2; the D is unclear. The CDR3 runs to 14 residues. Trimming took 2 bases from V and 5 from J, leaving 9 bases between them. Germline V gene lookup returns CDR1 MNHEY and CDR2 SMNVEV (reference sequence). The CDR3: CASSLITGTGELFF. CDR3 DNA sequence: TGTGCCAGCAGTTTAATTACGGGTACCGGGGAGCTGTTTTTT.

The genes are TRBV4-1 and TRBJ2-3; D gene uncertain. CDR1 MGHRA and CDR2 YSYEKL come from the germline V gene. CDR3 size: 21 residues. Deletions cut 0 bases from V and 2 bases from J, with 27 bases between. The CDR3, as DNA: TGCGCCAGCAGCCAAGAAACTCCGCTGCCTGCCCTGCAGTACCTCACAGATACGCAGTATTTT. Residues: CASSQETPLPALQYLTDTQYF.

The table lists this clonotype with many counts. This sequence joins TRBV18 and TRBJ2-1, with 14 bases that match TRBD2. Germline V gene lookup returns CDR1 KGHSH and CDR2 LQKENI. Unmatched junction bases numbered 8, after V lost 6 bases and J lost 7 bases. This CDR3 has 16 amino acids. In DNA, the CDR3 is TGTGCCAGCTCTCCTAAGACTAGCGGGAGGGTGAATGAGCAGTTCTTC. Encoded protein: CASSPKTSGRVNEQFF.